The 24 T cell receptor beta chains given below trace back to one sample, sequenced in a study of neurological immune-mediated disorders. TCRdb reprocessed the 5' RACE reads via MiXCR and lists one record per CDR3 protein. The sample comprises approximately 40,000 distinct CDR3 sequences, approximately 12% of which are singletons, and roughly 1.2% rests with the top ten. Source material: PBMCs. The receptors were sampled from a female donor in good health.

This clonotype was counted ten times or more. This chain connects TRBV5-1 to TRBJ1-1; no firm D call. V lost 4 bases and J 5 bases, leaving 21 bases between the germline ends. The germline gives CDR1 SGHRS, CDR2 YFSETQ. The CDR3 is 16 amino acids. The CDR3 protein is CASSLDYRAPGTEAFF. Written as DNA, the CDR3 is TGCGCCAGCAGCCTTGATTACCGAGCCCCGGGGACTGAAGCTTTCTTT.

As regards this clonotype: One end of the junction fails to match germline, which may point to a read error. The chain links TRBV6-5 to TRBJ2-5; weak D call: TRBD2 (6 bases). The CDR3 sequence is 14 residues long. CDR1 and CDR2 from the germline V gene are MNHEY and SVGAGI. The CDR3 nucleotides read TGTGCTAGCAGTTATAACCCTAGTGGGGAGGCCCAGTACTTC. It codes for CASSYNPSGEAQYF.

The chain links TRBV20-1 to TRBJ2-2, with no clear D. CDR3 length: 11 amino acids. The ends were cut back, 3 bases at V and 8 bases at J, with 7 bases in the middle. The germline CDR1 and CDR2 sequences are DFQATT and SNEGSKA (reference sequence). The DNA of the CDR3 is TGCAGTGCTAGCGGTTCTGGGGAGCTGTTTTTT. This codes for CSASGSGELFF.

Many counts were recorded for this clonotype. The chain links TRBV12-3 or TRBV12-4 to TRBJ1-1; D unclear. V lost 4 bases and J 5 bases, leaving 11 bases between the germline ends. The CDR3 is 13 amino acids. The CDR3 region has the DNA TGTGCCAGCAGTTCCGCGATGAGTACTGAAGCTTTCTTT. As protein: CASSSAMSTEAFF.

About this clonotype: A much larger clone sits a single nucleotide away, making a read error possible. V and J are TRBV7-9 and TRBJ1-1; a weak D match, TRBD1 (5 bases). The CDR3 has 16 residues. Germline-derived CDR1 and CDR2 are SEHNR and FQNEAQ (reference sequence). CDR3 in amino acids: CANSLGDPGKHTEAFF. The CDR3, as DNA: TGTGCCAACAGCTTAGGGGACCCGGGAAAGCACACTGAAGCTTTCTTT. Together with reference TRBV7-9 and TRBJ1-1, the CDR3 gives the full variable domain: DTGVSQNPRHKITKRGQNVTFRCDPISEHNRLYWYRQTLGQGPEFLTYFQNEAQLEKSRLLSDRFSAERPKGSFSTLEIQRTEQGDSAMYLCANSLGDPGKHTEAFFGQGTRLTVV.

This clonotype was picked up many times. The chain is built from TRBV5-1 and TRBJ2-5, with 10 nucleotides matching TRBD2. Unmatched junction bases numbered 13, after V lost 6 bases and J lost 2 bases. The germline V gene encodes CDR1 SGHRS and CDR2 YFSETQ. The CDR3 has 17 residues. The CDR3 is CASIPGASGRQQETQYF. DNA of the CDR3: TGCGCCAGCATCCCAGGTGCTAGCGGGAGACAGCAAGAGACCCAGTACTTC.

A note on this clonotype: The junction does not match germline at one end; this may be a read error. V gene TRBV10-3 combines with J gene TRBJ2-2, with TRBD2 matching 11 bases. Germline CDR1 ENHRY, CDR2 SYGVKD. The CDR3 extends over 15 amino acids. The CDR3 DNA follows: TGTGCCATCTCTGTGACTAGCGGGGTAACCGGAGAGCTGTTTTTT. Translated: CAISVTSGVTGELFF.

This clonotype was seen at least ten times. The J gene is TRBJ1-6, the V gene TRBV20-1, with a weak D call TRBD1 (5 bases). The CDR3 covers 16 residues. CDR1 and CDR2 from the germline V gene are DFQATT and SNEGSKA (reference sequence). V gave up 3 bases and J gave up 6 bases, with 18 bases separating them. The CDR3 nucleotides read TGCAGTGCTAGTCCCGACCGGGACGTAACTAATTCACCCCTCCACTTT. Translation: CSASPDRDVTNSPLHF.

This clonotype appeared many times. The gene calls are TRBV11-2 and TRBJ2-7; D not resolved. Per the germline V gene, CDR1 is SGHAT and CDR2 is FQNNGV. V was trimmed by 5 bases and J by 4 bases, leaving 12 bases between them. CDR3 length equals 13 residues. Here the CDR3 reads CASSLQTSYEQYF. The CDR3, as DNA: TGTGCCAGCAGCCTCCAAACTTCGTACGAGCAGTACTTC.

This clonotype was seen ten or more times. This chain connects TRBV24-1 to TRBJ2-5; TRBD1 aligns across 7 bases. CDR1 KGHDR and CDR2 SFDVKD come from the germline V gene. The CDR3 covers 13 residues. J was trimmed by 5 bases and V by 6 bases; bases with no gene match: 5. CDR3 loop: CATSFTGVETQYF. In DNA form, the CDR3 reads TGTGCCACCAGTTTTACAGGGGTCGAGACCCAGTACTTC.

For this clonotype: Compared with germline, one end of the junction differs, possibly owing to a read error. The gene calls are TRBV7-3 and TRBJ2-3; maybe TRBD2 (5 bases). This CDR3 is built from 13 residues. The germline CDR1 and CDR2 sequences are SGHTA and FQGTGA. CDR3 nucleotide sequence: TGTGCCAGCAGCCCATGGTTGGGAGATACACAGTATTTT. Protein sequence: CASSPWLGDTQYF.

This clonotype was counted ten times or more. The chain links TRBV5-1 to TRBJ1-6; TRBD1 is a possible D gene (5 bases). The CDR3 totals 17 residues. CDR1 is SGHRS, CDR2 YFSETQ, per germline. The V gene lost 4 bases and the J gene lost 0 bases, with 14 bases spanning the gap. CDR3 region: CASSPQDTSSYNSPLHF. Here the CDR3 DNA reads TGCGCCAGCAGCCCCCAGGACACGAGCTCCTATAATTCACCCCTCCACTTT.

As regards this clonotype: A junction boundary mismatches the germline segment, possibly from a read error. This chain joins TRBV28 and TRBJ2-7; weak D call: TRBD1 (6 bases). Germline loops: CDR1 MDHEN, CDR2 SYDVKM. The CDR3 loop spans 17 amino acids. For the CDR3, the DNA is TGTGCCAGCAGTCAACCTGGACAGATCCCTCCCTACTACGAGCATTACTTC. Its protein product is CASSQPGQIPPYYEHYF.

This clonotype was counted at least ten times. This sequence joins TRBV12-3 or TRBV12-4 and TRBJ2-7, with D perhaps matching TRBD1 or TRBD2 (6 bases each). With 6 bases removed from V and 6 bases from J, the gap between germline ends came to 15 bases. This CDR3 has 13 residues. The CDR3 loop is CASSLRGVSEQYF. In DNA, the CDR3 is TGTGCCAGCAGCCTAAGGGGGGTTTCCGAGCAGTACTTC.

This clonotype was observed at least ten times. The V and J genes are TRBV10-3 and TRBJ1-4; tentatively, D is TRBD1 (6 bases). This CDR3 is 14 amino acids long. Trimming took 6 bases from V and 6 from J, leaving 14 bases between them. Looked up from germline, CDR1 is ENHRY and CDR2 is SYGVKD. The CDR3 DNA is TGTGCCATCAGCGTGAGCAGGGGAGATGAAAAACTGTTTTTT. Its translation: CAISVSRGDEKLFF.

This clonotype occurred a few times. V is TRBV3-1 and J is TRBJ1-1; a weak D match, TRBD1 (5 bases). The V end lost 3 bases, the J end lost 5 bases, and 10 bases lay between the germline ends. From germline, CDR1 is LGHDT and CDR2 YNNKEL (reference sequence). The CDR3 loop spans 13 amino acids. The CDR3 sequence: CASSHQGETEAFF. The CDR3 DNA sequence: TGTGCCAGCAGCCACCAAGGGGAAACTGAAGCTTTCTTT.

This clonotype was observed at least ten times. V and J are TRBV20-1 and TRBJ2-3; D tentatively reads TRBD1 or TRBD2 (5 bases each). CDR1 and CDR2 (germline): DFQATT, SNEGSKA (reference sequence). The CDR3 spans 15 residues. V shed 5 bases and J shed 1 base, with 16 bases lying between them. CDR3 sequence reads: CSAGDVSRGTDTQYF. The CDR3 nucleotides read TGCAGTGCTGGGGACGTATCCCGGGGCACAGATACGCAGTATTTT.

In its sample, this clonotype was seen many times. This chain joins TRBV6-5 and TRBJ1-5, with 7 bases matching TRBD1. Germline CDR1 reads MNHEY; CDR2 reads SVGAGI. This CDR3 comprises 14 residues. The V segment lost 6 bases and the J segment 4 bases; nucleotides outside the gene matches: 6. The CDR3 here is CASRRTGDNQPQHF. DNA for the CDR3: TGTGCCAGCAGAAGGACAGGCGATAATCAGCCCCAGCATTTT.

Many counts were recorded for this clonotype. The rearrangement links TRBV15 to TRBJ2-5; D remains ambiguous. Germline V gene lookup returns CDR1 LNHNV and CDR2 YYDKDF (reference sequence). Trimming removed 8 bases at V and 5 bases at J, with 18 bases between. The CDR3 runs 14 residues. The CDR3 nucleotides read TGTGCCACCTCCGGTCCGGACCTACGGGAGACCCAGTACTTC. Its protein is CATSGPDLRETQYF.

This clonotype was recorded many times. The chain combines TRBV3-1 with TRBJ1-4; the D is unclear. The CDR3 extends over 12 amino acids. V dropped 5 bases and J dropped 5 bases, with 6 bases sitting between them. Germline V gene sequence: CDR1 LGHDT, CDR2 YNNKEL (reference sequence). CDR3 residues: CASSYTNEKLFF. The CDR3 region has the DNA TGTGCCAGCAGCTACACCAATGAAAAACTGTTTTTT. Supplemented by reference TRBV3-1 and TRBJ1-4, the full variable domain reads DTAVSQTPKYLVTQMGNDKSIKCEQNLGHDTMYWYKQDSKKFLKIMFSYNNKELIINETVPNRFSPKSPDKAHLNLHINSLELGDSAVYFCASSYTNEKLFFGSGTQLSVL.

This clonotype was observed many times. The rearrangement uses TRBV20-1 and TRBJ2-7, with 8 bases aligning to TRBD1. Germline values: CDR1 DFQATT, CDR2 SNEGSKA (reference sequence). V lost 6 bases and J lost 1; bases outside the gene matches: 5. The CDR3 has 13 residues. The CDR3 spells CSAGGQGSYEQYF. The DNA for the CDR3 is TGCAGTGCCGGCGGACAGGGATCCTACGAGCAGTACTTC.

The chain recombines TRBV12-3 or TRBV12-4 with TRBJ2-1; 10 nucleotides line up with TRBD2. There are 16 residues in the CDR3. V trimming: 6 bases; J trimming: 7 bases; junction bases outside the gene matches: 12. The CDR3 spells CASSYASGSRGNEQFF. The CDR3 DNA reads TGTGCCAGCAGCTACGCTAGCGGGAGCCGGGGGAATGAGCAGTTCTTC.

As for this clonotype: A much larger clone differs from this one at a single base, so this may be a read error. The chain combines TRBV27 with TRBJ1-1; D perhaps matches TRBD1 (6 bases). CDR3 length: 15 residues. Trimming cost V 6 bases and J 1 base, with 15 bases left between them. CDR1 and CDR2 from the germline V gene are MNHEY and SMNVEV (reference sequence). The CDR3 DNA sequence: TGTGCCAGCAGCCGGGTCGGGACAAGGAACACTGAAGCTTTCTTT. It yields the protein CASSRVGTRNTEAFF.

In this sample, this clonotype turned up many times. The chain couples TRBV5-1 to TRBJ2-7; perhaps TRBD2 as D (5 bases). From germline, CDR1 is SGHRS and CDR2 YFSETQ. CDR3 length: 15 amino acids. Trimming shortened V by 5 bases and J by 0 bases, and 15 bases separated the two germline ends. DNA for the CDR3: TGCGCCAGCAGGGAAGGGAGCGGAAACTCCTACGAGCAGTACTTC. Translated: CASREGSGNSYEQYF.